These 23 T cell receptor beta chains were all obtained from the same sample, sequenced in a study of identical twins. Via MiXCR, TCRdb re-called the 5' RACE reads, giving one row per CDR3 protein. The repertoire has roughly 490,000 distinct CDR3 sequences, about 13% of them found once; the top ten carry approximately 0.9%. The same sample was also used in a study of yellow fever vaccine responses in identical twins.

The specimen sequenced was CD4+ T cells sorted from blood. These TCRs come from a woman under 30 in good health.

At least ten counts were recorded for this clonotype. This chain links TRBV7-2 with TRBJ2-1; 8 bases line up with TRBD2. The length of the CDR3 is 15 residues. Germline assignment: CDR1 SGHTA and CDR2 FQGNSA. With V trimmed by 1 base and J by 7 bases, 6 bases remained unmatched. The chain's CDR3 is CASSLGTSPGNEQFF. The CDR3 DNA reads as TGTGCCAGCAGCTTAGGGACTAGCCCCGGAAATGAGCAGTTCTTC.

This clonotype was observed a handful of times. The V gene is TRBV28, the J gene TRBJ2-5, with 12 bases identical to TRBD1. This CDR3 contains 15 residues. CDR1 and CDR2 (germline): MDHEN, SYDVKM. After removal of 3 bases from V and 8 bases from J, the junction contained 7 bases not matched to a gene. The CDR3, as DNA: TGTGCCAGCAGTTTTGGGGACAGGGGGCATGGTACCCAGTACTTC. Translated: CASSFGDRGHGTQYF.

The gene calls are TRBV24-1 and TRBJ2-5, with 9 bases aligning to TRBD2. Germline CDR1 is KGHDR and CDR2 is SFDVKD. CDR3 length: 13 amino acids. V was pared by 9 bases and J by 5 bases, with 6 bases of the junction left unmatched. The CDR3: CATGGGAEETQYF. The CDR3 DNA reads as TGTGCCACCGGCGGGGGGGCCGAGGAGACCCAGTACTTC.

The V and J genes are TRBV7-2 and TRBJ1-5, with D possibly TRBD1 on 5 matching bases. CDR1 and CDR2 (germline): SGHTA, FQGNSA. With 3 bases removed from V and 7 bases from J, the gap between germline ends came to 13 bases. The CDR3 extends over 14 amino acids. CDR3 amino acids: CASSFDSGVQPQHF. In DNA form, the CDR3 reads TGTGCCAGCAGCTTCGACAGCGGAGTCCAGCCCCAGCATTTT.

The V gene is TRBV6-1, the J gene TRBJ2-7; 11 positions agree with TRBD2. The V gene end was trimmed by 7 bases and the J gene end by 3 bases; junction bases not matched to a gene: 11. The CDR3 extends over 16 amino acids. CDR1 is MNHNS and CDR2 is SASEGT in the germline V gene. The CDR3 spells CASTYGPGTSGYEQYF. In DNA form, the CDR3 reads TGTGCCAGCACCTACGGTCCCGGGACTAGCGGCTACGAGCAGTACTTC.

This clonotype has at least ten counts. The chain links TRBV12-3 or TRBV12-4 to TRBJ1-5; D is possibly TRBD1 (5 bases). This CDR3 has 13 amino acids. The V gene lost 1 base and the J gene lost 6 bases, with 7 bases spanning the gap. The CDR3: CASSLEGAQPQHF. Here the CDR3 DNA reads TGTGCCAGCAGTTTAGAAGGGGCTCAGCCCCAGCATTTT.

This clonotype was seen many times. This sequence joins TRBV5-1 and TRBJ2-7; D is unresolved. Looked up from germline, CDR1 is SGHRS and CDR2 is YFSETQ. CDR3 length equals 15 residues. Trimming took off 0 bases at V and 2 bases at J, with 12 bases between the two ends. DNA for the CDR3: TGCGCCAGCAGCTTGGAGGGCAGGCTCACCTACGAGCAGTACTTC. It encodes CASSLEGRLTYEQYF.

This clonotype was detected a few times. J is TRBJ2-2 and V is TRBV12-3 or TRBV12-4; 9 bases are a match to TRBD2. The CDR3 runs to 16 residues. V was clipped by 1 base and J by 5 bases; unmatched bases: 5. CDR3 coding DNA: TGTGCCAGCAGTTTAGGACTAGCGGCGTGGACCGGGGAGCTGTTTTTT. Residues: CASSLGLAAWTGELFF.

This clonotype was counted many times. The gene calls are TRBV12-3 or TRBV12-4 and TRBJ2-7; D remains unclear. The CDR3 contains 12 residues. The ends were cut back, 2 bases at V and 4 bases at J, with 6 bases in the middle. For the CDR3, the DNA is TGTGCCAGCAGTTTACGCTGGTACGAGCAGTACTTC. This translates into CASSLRWYEQYF.

The sample holds a few counts of this clonotype. CDR3 in DNA: TGTGCCAGCAGCTTAGCGTGGACGCGAGTGACCGGGGAGCTGTTTTTT. It encodes CASSLAWTRVTGELFF. This chain uses TRBV7-8 with TRBJ2-2, with D unclear. Germline-derived CDR1 and CDR2 are SGHVS and FQNEAQ. CDR3 length: 16 amino acids. Trimming cost V 0 bases and J 5 bases, with 13 bases left between them.

This clonotype was counted only a few times. This sequence joins TRBV6-2 or TRBV6-3 and TRBJ2-7; TRBD2 is a possible D gene (5 bases). Germline CDR1 is MNHEY and CDR2 is SVGEGT. The germline V and J ends were trimmed by 5 bases and 7 bases, with 27 bases remaining between them. CDR3 length equals 17 residues. The CDR3: CASSPGGLASFLGEQYF. Written as DNA, the CDR3 is TGTGCCAGCAGTCCAGGCGGGCTAGCATCCTTTCTTGGGGAGCAGTACTTC.

This clonotype appeared a few times. This chain uses TRBV28 with TRBJ1-1, with D possibly matching TRBD1 (5 bases). Trimming left V 5 bases short and J 2 bases short, with 15 bases between. The CDR3 runs to 15 residues. Per germline, CDR1 MDHEN and CDR2 SYDVKM. DNA for the CDR3: TGTGCCAGCAGTCCGGGGACGACTGGTAACACTGAAGCTTTCTTT. It yields the protein CASSPGTTGNTEAFF.

This clonotype was seen a few times. The chain is built from TRBV5-1 and TRBJ2-1; TRBD1 or TRBD2 may be the D gene (6 bases each). Germline values: CDR1 SGHRS, CDR2 YFSETQ. Trimming removed 0 bases at V and 9 bases at J, with 28 bases between. The CDR3 runs 19 residues. The CDR3 region has the DNA TGCGCCAGCAGCTTGGGGTCGGGGGTAGCGAGGGGGGCCGAGAGTGAGCAGTTCTTC. Amino acid sequence: CASSLGSGVARGAESEQFF. The full variable domain, completed using reference TRBV5-1 and TRBJ2-1, is KAGVTQTPRYLIKTRGQQVTLSCSPISGHRSVSWYQQTPGQGLQFLFEYFSETQRNKGNFPGRFSGRQFSNSRSEMNVSTLELGDSALYLCASSLGSGVARGAESEQFFGPGTRLTVL.

The gene calls are TRBV18 and TRBJ2-1, with D uncertain. In germline, CDR1 is KGHSH, CDR2 LQKENI. The CDR3 spans 11 residues. V lost 3 bases and J lost 10, with 7 bases in between. The CDR3 sequence: CASSPEIEQFF. In nucleotides, the CDR3 is TGTGCCAGCTCACCTGAGATAGAGCAGTTCTTC.

The J gene is TRBJ2-1, the V gene TRBV20-1; no definite D call. CDR1 DFQATT and CDR2 SNEGSKA come from the germline V gene (reference sequence). V was trimmed by 0 bases and J by 7 bases, leaving 16 bases between them. The CDR3 consists of 15 residues. DNA for the CDR3: TGCAGTGCTAGAGATCCTGCTATCCCGGGTAATGAGCAGTTCTTC. It encodes CSARDPAIPGNEQFF.

V and J are TRBV28 and TRBJ1-1, with TRBD1 identical over 9 bases. V shed 7 bases and J 6 bases; nucleotides not matched to a gene: 6. The CDR3 runs 13 residues. Germline loops: CDR1 MDHEN, CDR2 SYDVKM. The CDR3 is CASKTGGDSEAFF. The CDR3 DNA reads as TGTGCCAGCAAGACAGGGGGAGACTCTGAAGCTTTCTTT.

This chain connects TRBV20-1 to TRBJ2-5; D is unresolved. The germline CDR1 and CDR2 sequences are DFQATT and SNEGSKA (reference sequence). The CDR3 spans 13 residues. Trimming removed 0 bases at V and 5 bases at J, with 10 bases between. The CDR3 is CSARDGLRETQYF. CDR3 sequence (DNA): TGCAGTGCTAGAGATGGCCTACGGGAGACCCAGTACTTC.

This clonotype was counted a few times. The chain carries TRBV3-1 and TRBJ1-4; D gene ambiguous. CDR3 size: 12 residues. The germline gives CDR1 LGHDT, CDR2 YNNKEL (reference sequence). V lost 1 base to trimming and J lost 8 bases, with 5 bases between them. The CDR3 nucleotides read TGTGCCAGCAGCCAAGTTGGAGAAAAACTGTTTTTT. Translating it yields CASSQVGEKLFF.

The V and J genes are TRBV10-3 and TRBJ1-6; the D gene is possibly TRBD1 (5 bases). V dropped 0 bases and J dropped 10 bases, with 13 bases sitting between them. This CDR3 spans 15 amino acids. Per germline, CDR1 ENHRY and CDR2 SYGVKD. The CDR3 DNA reads as TGTGCCATCAGTGAGTCAGGGACGCCGGACTCACCCCTCCACTTT. Amino acids: CAISESGTPDSPLHF.

The chain is built from TRBV3-1 and TRBJ1-1, with TRBD1 matching 8 bases. The CDR3 consists of 14 residues. Per the germline V gene, CDR1 is LGHDT and CDR2 is YNNKEL (reference sequence). The V gene end was trimmed by 4 bases and the J gene end by 6 bases; junction bases not matched to a gene: 7. The CDR3 sequence is CASSLRGQGAEAFF. The DNA for the CDR3 is TGTGCCAGCAGCCTCAGGGGGCAAGGCGCTGAAGCTTTCTTT.

This clonotype was observed a few times. J is TRBJ2-2 and V is TRBV27; 10 bases are a match to TRBD2. In germline, CDR1 is MNHEY, CDR2 SMNVEV (reference sequence). The J segment lost 3 bases and the V segment lost 5 bases, leaving 3 bases of the junction unmatched. The CDR3 is 15 amino acids. The CDR3 sequence is CASSTAGGYTGELFF. The CDR3 coding sequence is TGTGCCAGCAGTACAGCGGGAGGGTACACCGGGGAGCTGTTTTTT.

The V gene is TRBV5-1, the J gene TRBJ2-5; 14 nucleotides match TRBD2. Unmatched junction bases numbered 4, after V lost 2 bases and J lost 4 bases. Germline-derived CDR1 and CDR2 are SGHRS and YFSETQ. The CDR3 spans 16 residues. CDR3 bases: TGCGCCAGCAGCTTTGGGGGGACTAGCGGGGGAGAGACCCAGTACTTC. Translated: CASSFGGTSGGETQYF. The variable domain in full, completed from reference TRBV5-1 and TRBJ2-5, reads KAGVTQTPRYLIKTRGQQVTLSCSPISGHRSVSWYQQTPGQGLQFLFEYFSETQRNKGNFPGRFSGRQFSNSRSEMNVSTLELGDSALYLCASSFGGTSGGETQYFGPGTRLLVL.

The chain joins TRBV28 to TRBJ2-5; no reliable D call. Per the germline V gene, CDR1 is MDHEN and CDR2 is SYDVKM. V was trimmed by 1 base and J by 6 bases, leaving 9 bases between them. This CDR3 contains 13 residues. The CDR3 nucleotides are TGTGCCAGCAGTTTATCTTACCGGAAGACCCAGTACTTC. Translation: CASSLSYRKTQYF.